This is a list of T cell receptor beta chains from one sample in a study of blood T cell repertoires in COVID-19. Method: immunoSEQ multiplex PCR; TCRdb's copy keeps in-frame clones and lacks some. The table records 150,000 or so clones, more than 75% of them present only once. Specimen: peripheral blood. All receptors derive from a man older than 75 with acute or convalescent COVID-19. The CDR3 runs from the conserved cysteine through the conserved F or W. The D gene is left open where the match is weak. Rows give clone size only sometimes, using once, few, many, or a class for an expanded clone.

>TRBV28|NA|NA|TRBJ1-1
CASSLMGPQDTEAFF
TGTGCCAGCAGTTTAATGGGCCCACAAGACACTGAAGCTTTCTTT
>TRBV6-6|NA|NA|TRBJ1-3
CASSYTRSGNTIYF
TGTGCCAGCAGTTACACTCGCTCTGGAAACACCATATATTTT
>TRBV5-1|NA|NA|TRBJ1-3
CASSPRGVGNTIYF
TGCGCCAGCAGCCCCCGGGGGGTTGGAAACACCATATATTTT
>TRBV19|NA|NA|TRBJ1-1
CASSRQGLRGRDTEAFF
TGTGCCAGTAGCCGCCAGGGCCTCCGGGGGAGGGACACTGAAGCTTTCTTT
>TRBV11-2|NA|TRBD1|TRBJ2-1
CASSPRQGPEFF
TGTGCCAGCAGCCCCCGACAGGGCCCGGAGTTCTTC
>TRBV10-3|NA|NA|TRBJ1-1
CAISEVRNTEAFF
TGTGCCATCAGTGAGGTGAGGAACACTGAAGCTTTCTTT
>TRBV11-2|once|TRBD2|TRBJ2-3
CASSLASGGVTDTQYF
TGTGCCAGCAGCTTAGCTAGCGGGGGGGTAACAGATACGCAGTATTTT
>TRBV5-1|NA|NA|TRBJ1-4
CASSLEGTPEKLFF
TGCGCCAGCAGCTTGGAGGGGACACCTGAAAAACTGTTTTTT
>TRBV27|NA|NA|TRBJ2-3
CASSSSSLADTQYF
TGTGCCAGCAGTTCGTCGAGCCTCGCAGATACGCAGTATTTT
>TRBV10-2|once|NA|TRBJ2-5
CASIDFGTPSQETQYF
TGCGCCAGCATCGACTTCGGAACTCCCTCTCAAGAGACCCAGTACTTC
>TRBV5-4|NA|NA|TRBJ1-3
CASSLDRSSAAGNTIYF
TGTGCCAGCAGCTTGGACCGGAGCTCGGCAGCTGGAAACACCATATATTTT
>TRBV7-9|NA|NA|TRBJ2-3
CASSPPGDTDTQYF
TGTGCCAGCAGTCCGCCCGGAGACACAGATACGCAGTATTTT
>TRBV5-1|once|NA|TRBJ2-7
CASSFLTGTREQYF
TGCGCCAGCAGCTTCTTGACGGGGACAAGAGAGCAGTACTTC
>TRBV16|NA|TRBD1|TRBJ1-3
CASSQRRDRESGNTIYF
TGTGCCAGCAGCCAACGCCGGGACAGGGAATCTGGAAACACCATATATTTT
>TRBV15|NA|TRBD1|TRBJ1-2
CATSFSTGNYGYTF
TGTGCCACCAGCTTCTCGACAGGGAACTATGGCTACACCTTC
>TRBV2|NA|TRBD1|TRBJ1-2
CASSERGQALDGYTF
TGTGCCAGCAGTGAAAGGGGACAGGCTCTCGATGGCTACACCTTC
>TRBV6-5|NA|NA|TRBJ1-3
CASSYSEGSGNTIYF
TGTGCCAGCAGTTACTCTGAGGGCTCTGGAAACACCATATATTTT
>TRBV5-1|NA|NA|TRBJ2-5
CASSFTGQETQYF
TGCGCCAGCAGCTTCACGGGCCAAGAGACCCAGTACTTC
>TRBV4-1|NA|TRBD2|TRBJ2-1
CASSRVAGGYNEQFF
TGCGCCAGCAGCCGAGTAGCGGGGGGATACAATGAGCAGTTCTTC
>TRBV5-6|NA|NA|TRBJ2-7
CASSLAGETYEQYF
TGTGCCAGCAGCTTGGCAGGGGAGACTTACGAGCAGTACTTC
>TRBV28|once|TRBD2|TRBJ2-7
CASCPGGAPEQYF
TGTGCCAGCTGCCCGGGGGGTGCCCCCGAGCAGTACTTC
>TRBV19|NA|TRBD1|TRBJ1-5
CASSIVAAGGQPQHF
TGTGCCAGTAGTATAGTAGCGGCAGGGGGCCAGCCCCAGCATTTT
>TRBV7-7|NA|TRBD2|TRBJ2-5
CASSQGLAGGGETQYF
TGTGCCAGCAGCCAAGGACTAGCGGGAGGAGGCGAGACCCAGTACTTC
>TRBV5-1|NA|NA|TRBJ2-3
CASSLGTTTDTQYF
TGCGCCAGCAGCTTAGGGACAACTACAGATACGCAGTATTTT
>TRBV9|NA|NA|TRBJ2-2
CASSVGFTGDGTGELFF
TGTGCCAGCAGCGTAGGTTTTACGGGAGATGGGACCGGGGAGCTGTTTTTT
>TRBV6-5|NA|NA|TRBJ2-3
CARARGAGDTDTQYF
TGTGCCAGGGCTCGGGGGGCAGGGGACACAGATACGCAGTATTTT
>TRBV14|NA|TRBD1|TRBJ1-2
CASSQATGLGGYTF
TGTGCCAGCAGCCAAGCGACAGGGCTCGGGGGCTACACCTTC
>TRBV16|NA|TRBD2|TRBJ2-3
CASSPLGLAGGPGDTQYF
TGTGCCAGCAGCCCCCTGGGACTAGCGGGGGGGCCTGGAGATACGCAGTATTTT
>TRBV5-1|NA|NA|TRBJ1-5
CASSLEGPNQPQHF
TGCGCCAGCAGCTTGGAGGGGCCCAATCAGCCCCAGCATTTT
>TRBV6-1|NA|TRBD1|TRBJ2-7
CASSEVAQGAYEQYF
TGTGCCAGCAGTGAAGTGGCACAGGGGGCCTACGAGCAGTACTTC
>TRBV28|NA|TRBD1|TRBJ1-3
CASRDRSSGNTIYF
TGTGCCAGCAGGGACAGGAGCTCTGGAAACACCATATATTTT
>TRBV10-3|NA|TRBD1|TRBJ1-3
CAISGGQPGNTIYF
TGTGCCATCAGTGGGGGACAGCCTGGAAACACCATATATTTT
>TRBV7-9|few|NA|TRBJ1-5
CASSIEGAYGQPQHF
TGTGCCAGCAGCATTGAGGGCGCGTATGGTCAGCCCCAGCATTTT
>TRBV4-2|NA|TRBD1|TRBJ2-1
CASTHQTGMIDEQFF
TGTGCCAGCACCCATCAGACAGGGATGATCGATGAGCAGTTCTTC
>TRBV2|NA|NA|TRBJ2-2
CASSRSSRELFF
TGTGCCAGCAGTCGGTCGTCGAGGGAGCTGTTTTTT
>TRBV29-1|NA|NA|TRBJ1-2
CSVEQGNYGYTF
TGCAGCGTTGAACAGGGGAACTATGGCTACACCTTC
>TRBV20-1|NA|TRBD1|TRBJ1-1
CSASDRDMNTEAFF
TGCAGTGCTAGTGACAGGGACATGAACACTGAAGCTTTCTTT
>TRBV4-2|NA|NA|TRBJ2-7
CASRRGGGEDEQYF
TGTGCCAGCAGAAGAGGAGGGGGCGAGGACGAGCAGTACTTC
>TRBV14|NA|NA|TRBJ2-1
CASSQGPRDQFF
TGTGCCAGCAGCCAAGGCCCGCGGGACCAGTTCTTC
>TRBV6-5|NA|NA|TRBJ1-3
CASSVGNTIYF
TGTGCCAGCAGCGTTGGAAACACCATATATTTT
>TRBV27|NA|TRBD2|TRBJ2-7
CASRGGVAGDYEQYF
TGTGCCAGCAGGGGGGGGGTAGCGGGAGACTACGAGCAGTACTTC
>TRBV5-1|NA|NA|TRBJ1-1
CASSLGQGWDTEAFF
TGCGCCAGCAGCTTGGGGCAGGGGTGGGACACTGAAGCTTTCTTT
>TRBV19|NA|NA|TRBJ1-5
CASSTPEAYNQPQHF
TGTGCCAGTAGTACCCCCGAAGCATACAATCAGCCCCAGCATTTT